The 31 T cell receptor beta chains presented below share a single source sample, sequenced in a study of CD8 T cells in ankylosing spondylitis. A single record per CDR3 protein comes from TCRdb applying MiXCR to the 5' RACE reads. The top ten clones hold over 20% of a sample with about 36,000 distinct CDR3 sequences, roughly 9.6% of them seen once. The sample comprised synovial fluid, either unsorted or a sorted T cell fraction (not recorded which). The receptors stem from a male donor with ankylosing spondylitis.

Many counts were recorded for this clonotype. V gene TRBV29-1 combines with J gene TRBJ2-7; TRBD1 agrees at 8 bases. Per germline, CDR1 SQVTM and CDR2 ANQGSEA. This CDR3 contains 12 residues. J gave up 6 bases and V 7 bases, and 8 bases lay outside the gene matches. In nucleotides, the CDR3 is TGCAGCGCTTTGGACAGGGTGGCCGAGCAGTACTTC. Encoded protein: CSALDRVAEQYF.

The sample holds one count of this clonotype. The J gene is TRBJ1-1, the V gene TRBV12-3 or TRBV12-4; unclear D gene. Trimming cost V 2 bases and J 7 bases, with 11 bases left between them. The CDR3 covers 13 residues. Here the CDR3 reads CASSLFVASEAFF. CDR3 DNA sequence: TGTGCCAGCAGTTTATTTGTCGCCAGTGAAGCTTTCTTT.

This chain links TRBV18 with TRBJ2-7; 10 bases match TRBD1. V gave up 5 bases and J gave up 2 bases; unmatched junction bases: 6. Per germline, CDR1 KGHSH and CDR2 LQKENI. The CDR3 totals 15 residues. For the CDR3, the DNA is TGTGCCAGCTCAGTCGGGACAGGGGACCCCTACGAGCAGTACTTC. Protein: CASSVGTGDPYEQYF.

This clonotype was detected many times. The V call is TRBV7-8, the J call TRBJ2-1, with 7 bases matching TRBD1. J lost 5 bases, V lost 2 bases, and 6 bases had no gene match. The CDR3 is made up of 15 amino acids. Per germline, CDR1 SGHVS and CDR2 FQNEAQ. CDR3 amino acids: CASSLRPDRDNEQFF. Written as DNA, the CDR3 is TGTGCCAGCAGCTTACGTCCCGACAGGGACAATGAGCAGTTCTTC.

This clonotype was seen at least ten times. CDR3 region: CASSWARGAGETQYF. In DNA form, the CDR3 reads TGCGCCAGCAGCTGGGCTCGGGGGGCTGGAGAGACCCAGTACTTC. The V gene is TRBV5-1, the J gene TRBJ2-5; D is perhaps TRBD2 (7 bases). V lost 3 bases and J 4 bases, leaving 16 bases between the germline ends. Germline V gives CDR1 SGHRS, CDR2 YFSETQ. This CDR3 region has 15 residues.

There are many counts of this clonotype. The chain has TRBV27 and TRBJ2-7; a weak D match, TRBD1 (6 bases). Germline assignment: CDR1 MNHEY and CDR2 SMNVEV (reference sequence). This CDR3 comprises 13 residues. With 7 bases removed from V and 5 bases from J, the gap between germline ends came to 15 bases. CDR3 nucleotides: TGTGCCAGCACTACGACAGGTACCCACGAGCAGTACTTC. Translating it yields CASTTTGTHEQYF.

This clonotype came up many times. The chain links TRBV7-9 to TRBJ1-1, with D possibly matching TRBD1 (5 bases). Germline V lookup: CDR1 SEHNR, CDR2 FQNEAQ (reference sequence). The germline V and J ends were trimmed by 0 bases and 3 bases, with 11 bases remaining between them. CDR3 length equals 15 residues. The CDR3 region has the DNA TGTGCCAGCAGCTTAGCGGAGGGGCTGTACACTGAAGCTTTCTTT. Translation: CASSLAEGLYTEAFF.

This clonotype came up many times. The chain has TRBV24-1 and TRBJ1-2, with D perhaps TRBD1 (5 bases). Germline CDR1 KGHDR, CDR2 SFDVKD. Between the trimmed V and J ends, which lost 4 bases and 6 bases, there was a span of 11 bases. The CDR3 length is 13 residues. The CDR3 DNA reads TGTGCCACCAGTGAGGGGGACGCGGATGGCTACACCTTC. Its protein product is CATSEGDADGYTF.

This chain links TRBV7-9 with TRBJ2-7; the match to TRBD2 covers 7 bases. TRBJ2-1 explains the end of the DNA better; the J call may be wrong. The CDR3 loop spans 14 amino acids. From germline, CDR1 is SEHNR and CDR2 FQNEAQ (reference sequence). The DNA for the CDR3 is TGTGCCAGCAGCTTGAATCCGGGGGACTACGAGCAGTTCTTC. This translates into CASSLNPGDYEQFF.

This clonotype was found a few times. This chain joins TRBV7-2 and TRBJ2-1, with no clear D. Trimming cost V 1 base and J 0 bases, with 10 bases left between them. Germline assignment: CDR1 SGHTA and CDR2 FQGNSA. CDR3 length: 16 amino acids. CDR3 residues: CASSLGPTSSYNEQFF. CDR3 coding DNA: TGTGCCAGCAGCTTAGGCCCAACAAGCTCCTACAATGAGCAGTTCTTC.

As for this clonotype: A much larger clone is a single base away; this may be a read error. The V and J genes are TRBV20-1 and TRBJ2-1, with TRBD2 identical over 13 bases. The germline gives CDR1 DFQATT, CDR2 SNEGSKA (reference sequence). This CDR3 has 14 residues. Losses at the gene ends were 5 bases for V and 7 bases for J; bases not matched to a gene: 5. This CDR3 reads CSAGGLAGENEQFF. For the CDR3, the DNA is TGCAGTGCTGGCGGACTAGCGGGGGAAAATGAGCAGTTCTTC.

This clonotype showed up many times. The chain couples TRBV28 to TRBJ1-1; D ambiguous. V lost 8 bases and J 6 bases, leaving 22 bases between the germline ends. CDR3 length equals 15 residues. Per the germline V gene, CDR1 is MDHEN and CDR2 is SYDVKM. The CDR3 is CASEKGRGYSSEAFF. The DNA of the CDR3 is TGTGCCAGCGAGAAAGGACGGGGATATAGCTCTGAAGCTTTCTTT.

The chain combines TRBV24-1 with TRBJ2-1; no firm D call. Germline-derived CDR1 and CDR2 are KGHDR and SFDVKD. The CDR3 sequence is 11 residues long. V gave up 5 bases and J gave up 8 bases, with 6 bases separating them. Here the CDR3 reads CATSGAYEQFF. The CDR3 DNA reads TGTGCCACCAGTGGGGCTTATGAGCAGTTCTTC.

In this sample, this clonotype turned up a few times. The chain joins TRBV23-1 to TRBJ2-3; TRBD1 matches at 10 bases. TRBV23-1 is given ORF status, its function remaining uncertain. V gave up 0 bases and J gave up 1 base; unmatched junction bases: 4. The CDR3 has 17 residues. The CDR3, as DNA: TGCGCCAGCAGTCAATCTGTAGGACAGGGGGGCACAGATACGCAGTATTTT. It encodes CASSQSVGQGGTDTQYF.

V and J are TRBV28 and TRBJ2-3; no clear D. V lost 5 bases, J lost 7 bases, and 4 bases lay in between. Germline V gene lookup returns CDR1 MDHEN and CDR2 SYDVKM. This CDR3 has 10 amino acids. The CDR3 sequence is CASSHNTQYF. CDR3 bases: TGTGCCAGCAGTCACAATACGCAGTATTTT.

This clonotype was seen a handful of times. The chain links TRBV9 to TRBJ2-1, with unresolved D. The V and J ends lost 0 bases and 1 base respectively, with 2 bases between them. The CDR3 contains 13 residues. The germline V gene has CDR1 SGDLS and CDR2 YYNGEE. The CDR3 DNA follows: TGTGCCAGCAGCGTAGGTTCCTACAATGAGCAGTTCTTC. Protein sequence: CASSVGSYNEQFF.

Details on this clonotype: Since a much larger clone is just one base distant, this may be a read error. The chain couples TRBV12-3 or TRBV12-4 to TRBJ2-7, with D hard to call. V gave up 3 bases and J gave up 9 bases, with 12 bases separating them. The CDR3 consists of 12 residues. The DNA of the CDR3 is TGTGCCAGCAGTTTTTTCCCGGCGGTGCAGTACTTC. Translating it yields CASSFFPAVQYF.

Note on this clonotype: Mismatch with germline at one junction end may stem from a read error. The rearrangement joins TRBV6-5 to TRBJ2-2; possibly TRBD2 for D (5 bases). Germline-derived CDR1 and CDR2 are MNHEY and SVGAGI. CDR3 length: 14 amino acids. The CDR3 sequence: CASGYSENTGELFF. Here the CDR3 DNA reads TGTGCCAGCGGTTACAGCGAGAACACCGGGGAGCTGTTTTTC.

The rearrangement uses TRBV7-9 and TRBJ2-7, with 10 bases fitting TRBD2. The CDR3 totals 16 residues. The V gene end was trimmed by 3 bases and the J gene end by 2 bases; junction bases not matched to a gene: 7. Germline values: CDR1 SEHNR, CDR2 FQNEAQ (reference sequence). For the CDR3, the DNA is TGTGCCAGCAGCTTCCCTGGACTAGCGGCCACCTACGAGCAGTACTTC. Residues: CASSFPGLAATYEQYF.

This clonotype was picked up one time. The chain carries TRBV12-3 or TRBV12-4 and TRBJ2-4, with D perhaps TRBD1 (5 bases). Trimming removed 5 bases at V and 0 bases at J, with 14 bases between. CDR3 length: 16 residues. The CDR3 sequence: CASSPWTSLAKNIQYF. The CDR3 DNA reads TGTGCCAGCAGTCCGTGGACAAGCCTAGCCAAAAACATTCAGTACTTC.

By sample share, this clonotype is medium-sized. V is TRBV9 and J is TRBJ2-7; 7 nucleotides align to TRBD2. Germline V gene data show CDR1 as SGDLS and CDR2 as YYNGEE. V was pared by 7 bases and J by 6 bases, with 7 bases of the junction left unmatched. CDR3 size: 12 residues. DNA of the CDR3: TGTGCCAGCGGGACTAACCGAGGCGAGCAGTACTTC. It yields the protein CASGTNRGEQYF.

V and J are TRBV7-9 and TRBJ2-7; either TRBD1 or TRBD2 may supply D (5 bases each). The CDR3 is made up of 12 amino acids. The germline V gene has CDR1 SEHNR and CDR2 FQNEAQ (reference sequence). V dropped 5 bases and J dropped 5 bases, with 10 bases sitting between them. The CDR3 sequence is CASSRDLDEQYF. For the CDR3, the DNA is TGTGCCAGCAGCCGGGACCTCGACGAGCAGTACTTC.

The CDR3 DNA follows: TGTGCCAGCAGCCGGGGGGTGTCGGGAGGGCTCGATGAGCAGTTCTTC. As protein: CASSRGVSGGLDEQFF. The chain employs TRBV7-9 and TRBJ2-1; 8 bases agree with TRBD2. V was clipped by 5 bases and J by 8 bases; unmatched bases: 14. CDR1 SEHNR and CDR2 FQNEAQ come from the germline V gene (reference sequence). The CDR3 is 16 amino acids.

The chain joins TRBV5-1 to TRBJ2-7; 7 positions agree with TRBD1. Germline CDR1 is SGHRS and CDR2 is YFSETQ. With 3 bases clipped from V and 2 bases from J, the junction kept 8 bases outside the gene matches. There are 15 residues in the CDR3. For the CDR3, the DNA is TGCGCCAGCAGCTCCCCTGGACAGGCTACCTACGAGCAGTACTTC. This codes for CASSSPGQATYEQYF.

Notes on this clonotype: A much larger clone lies one base from this, so it may be a read error. The rearrangement uses TRBV29-1 and TRBJ1-3; no clear D. The V gene's germline CDR1 is SQVTM and CDR2 ANQGSEA. The CDR3 length is 13 residues. In DNA, the CDR3 is TGCAGCGTTGGCGAGGAGTCTGGAAACCCCATATATTTT. Protein product: CSVGEESGNPIYF.

This clonotype was counted a few times. V usage is TRBV27 and J usage is TRBJ2-7; D not certain. The CDR3 sequence is 13 residues long. Germline V CDR1 and CDR2: MNHEY, SMNVEV (reference sequence). V was clipped by 6 bases and J by 2 bases, with 11 bases between them. CDR3 DNA sequence: TGTGCCAGCAGAGACGGCAGTGCCTACGAGCAGTACTTC. Translating it yields CASRDGSAYEQYF.

This clonotype was detected many times. The gene calls are TRBV5-1 and TRBJ2-7; TRBD1 or TRBD2 may be the D gene (5 bases each). This CDR3 is built from 13 residues. Germline CDR1 SGHRS, CDR2 YFSETQ. Deletions cut 4 bases from V and 6 bases from J, with 14 bases between. The chain's CDR3 is CASSRDWDVEQYF. Here the CDR3 DNA reads TGCGCCAGCAGCCGAGACTGGGACGTCGAGCAGTACTTC.

There are a few counts of this clonotype. The chain combines TRBV7-8 with TRBJ2-7; D is uncertain. This CDR3 contains 13 residues. Germline V lookup: CDR1 SGHVS, CDR2 FQNEAQ. V was pared by 2 bases and J by 7 bases, with 12 bases between. The DNA of the CDR3 is TGTGCCAGCAGCTTATGGGTAGAGAAAGAGCAGTACTTC. Its protein is CASSLWVEKEQYF. Full variable domain (remainder filled in from reference TRBV7-8 and TRBJ2-7): GAGVSQSPRYKVAKRGQDVALRCDPISGHVSLFWYQQALGQGPEFLTYFQNEAQLDKSGLPSDRFFAERPEGSVSTLKIQRTQQEDSAVYLCASSLWVEKEQYFGPGTRLTVT.

The chain links TRBV12-3 or TRBV12-4 to TRBJ1-6; D gene unclear. The CDR3 totals 14 residues. Trimming took 7 bases from V and 6 from J, leaving 13 bases between them. This chain's CDR3 is CASNQIGINSPLHF. The CDR3 coding sequence is TGTGCCAGCAACCAAATAGGGATTAATTCACCCCTCCACTTT.

This sequence joins TRBV7-9 and TRBJ1-1; D is perhaps TRBD1 (6 bases). This CDR3 is 13 amino acids long. CDR1 and CDR2 (germline): SEHNR, FQNEAQ (reference sequence). Trimming removed 6 bases from V and 7 bases from J, with 15 bases in between. In nucleotides, the CDR3 is TGTGCCAGCAGTTCTACAGGGAGTCATGAAGCTTTCTTT. It specifies CASSSTGSHEAFF.

This clonotype was counted a few times. This chain links TRBV5-4 with TRBJ1-1, with no clear D. Germline V lookup: CDR1 SGHNT, CDR2 YYREEE (reference sequence). V gave up 4 bases and J gave up 4 bases, with 14 bases separating them. CDR3 length: 14 amino acids. The CDR3 sequence: CASSDRLGITEAFF. The CDR3 nucleotides are TGTGCCAGCAGCGACCGACTGGGCATCACTGAAGCTTTCTTT.